The present entry profiles one T cell receptor (beta chain) with its context. Its antigen is currently unknown. The length of the CDR3 is 15 residues. Trimming took off 5 bases at V and 10 bases at J, with 23 bases between the two ends. Germline values: CDR1 LNHNV, CDR2 YYDKDF (reference sequence). This entry comes from a study of T cell clonotyping in hematopoietic cell transplantation. Study observations and caveats: Pathologically expanded recipient clonotypes increased progressively from day 30 to day 180 as diversity fell.

This table comes from immunoSEQ multiplex PCR, and its TCRdb copy is limited to in-frame clones, with some not included. The sample gives approximately 3,500 clones, more than 90% of which show up once; around 1.7% is in the top ten. Time point specified: recipient sample about 28 days before transplant, after cytoreduction. This TCR was sampled from a woman in her forties or fifties with chronic myeloid leukemia. Some clones in this sample may be carry-over from other donors' samples. The V call is TRBV15, the J call TRBJ1-1; weak D call: TRBD1 (5 bases). Sequenced here: peripheral blood mononuclear cells, sampled before stem cell transplant. DNA of the CDR3: TGTGCCACCAGCGCAACCGGGACCGGGGACCTGAGAGCTTTCTTT. Residues: CATSATGTGDLRAFF.